This T cell receptor beta chain was obtained from a study of radiation and T cells in renal cell carcinoma. Study-wide findings and caveats: Without pretreatment biopsies, baseline tumor clonotype presence was undetermined. In blood, top tumor clones expanded by 2 weeks, shrinking by 4.

The J segment lost 2 bases and the V segment lost 1 base, leaving 7 bases of the junction unmatched. The germline V gene has CDR1 LNHNV and CDR2 YYDKDF (reference sequence). CDR3 length equals 17 residues. Method: immunoSEQ multiplex PCR; TCRdb's copy keeps in-frame clones and lacks some. The sample contains approximately 170,000 clones, 88% of which appear only once. Regarding this clone: Its specificity is unknown.

Documented time point: blood 4 weeks post-SBRT, at nephrectomy. Described treatment: 15 Gy SBRT to primary tumor, nephrectomy 4 weeks later. Nephrectomy followed 15 Gy stereotactic body radiation by 4 weeks. Radiation-treated patients gave blood at baseline, week 2 and week 4. The specimen was blood, collected from a patient whose treatment included radiotherapy and nephrectomy. The origin of this receptor is a woman aged 45-65 years with renal cell carcinoma. The chain couples TRBV15 to TRBJ2-3; 9 nucleotides match TRBD2. DNA for the CDR3: TGTGCCACCAGCAGAGGTAGCGGGGGCATTAACACAGATACGCAGTATTTT. It is translated as CATSRGSGGINTDTQYF.